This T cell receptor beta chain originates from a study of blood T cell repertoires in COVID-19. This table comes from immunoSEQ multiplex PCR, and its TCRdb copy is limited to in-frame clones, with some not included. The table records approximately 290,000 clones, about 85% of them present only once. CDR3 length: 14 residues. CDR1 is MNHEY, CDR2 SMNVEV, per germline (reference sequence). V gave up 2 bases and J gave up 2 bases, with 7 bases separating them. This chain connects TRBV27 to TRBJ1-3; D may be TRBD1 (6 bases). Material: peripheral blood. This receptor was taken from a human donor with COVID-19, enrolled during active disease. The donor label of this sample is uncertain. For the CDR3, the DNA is TGTGCCAGCAGTTTAAACAGGGCTGGAAACACCATATATTTT. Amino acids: CASSLNRAGNTIYF.